These T cell receptor beta chains were read from a single sample in a study of blood T cell repertoires in COVID-19. The assay was immunoSEQ multiplex PCR, and TCRdb's table has in-frame clones only and misses some. The repertoire has some 300,000 clones, 75% to 90% of them found once; the top ten carry over 5.5%. The sample was peripheral blood. Receptors originate from a woman in her forties or fifties with COVID-19, enrolled during active disease. Each CDR3 is given with its conserved first and last residue. The D gene is left open where the match is weak. The size field is filled for only some rows; it gives once, few, many or a size class.

D | size | J | length | V | DNA | CDR3
TRBD1 | . | TRBJ1-4 | 17 | TRBV7-2 | TGTGCCAGCAGCTTAGGAAGGGGGACAGCGTCTAATGAAAAACTGTTTTTT | CASSLGRGTASNEKLFF
. | . | TRBJ1-5 | 16 | TRBV19 | TGTGCCAGTAGTCCCCCGGGTCGGGGGGCCGCTCAGCCCCAGCATTTT | CASSPPGRGAAQPQHF
TRBD2 | . | TRBJ2-1 | 15 | TRBV19 | TGTGCCAGTAGTATCTTGGGGACTAGCCTAGGTGAGCAGTTCTTC | CASSILGTSLGEQFF
. | . | TRBJ2-7 | 16 | TRBV21-1 | TGTGCCAGCAGCAAAGGGGTGGCAGGGACTGATTACGAGCAGTACTTC | CASSKGVAGTDYEQYF
TRBD1 | . | TRBJ2-5 | 14 | TRBV6-5 | TGTGCCACCCATCGGACAGGGCTGTCAGAGACCCAGTACTTC | CATHRTGLSETQYF
. | . | TRBJ2-1 | 13 | TRBV3-1/TRBV3-2 | TGTGCCAGCAGCCGCGGGGATGACAATGAGCAGTTCTTC | CASSRGDDNEQFF
TRBD2 | . | TRBJ2-1 | 16 | TRBV15 | TGTGCCACCAGCAGAGAGAGCGGGAGGGCTTGGGATGAGCAGTTCTTC | CATSRESGRAWDEQFF
. | . | TRBJ1-2 | 15 | TRBV11-2 | TGTGCCAGCAGCGCCCCGGGGGGGATACACTATGGCTACACCTTC | CASSAPGGIHYGYTF
. | once | TRBJ2-7 | 16 | TRBV21-1 | TGTGCCAGCAGCAAAGTAGTCCGGGACACCCCCTACGAGCAGTACTTC | CASSKVVRDTPYEQYF
. | . | TRBJ1-2 | 11 | TRBV6-2/TRBV6-3 | TGTGCCAGCAGCCAGGGGTATGGCTACACCTTC | CASSQGYGYTF
TRBD2 | . | TRBJ2-1 | 14 | TRBV12-5 | TGTGCTAGTAATGGGAGGGCAAGCTACAATGAGCAGTTCTTC | CASNGRASYNEQFF
TRBD2 | . | TRBJ2-3 | 18 | TRBV7-9 | TGTGCCAGCAGCTTAGAGGGGAGTAGCGGGAGGTCCACAGATACGCAGTATTTT | CASSLEGSSGRSTDTQYF
. | . | TRBJ1-2 | 14 | TRBV11-2 | TGTGCCAGCAGCTTAGTTGTTGGGAGTTACGGCTACACCTTC | CASSLVVGSYGYTF
. | . | TRBJ2-1 | 12 | TRBV3-1/TRBV3-2 | TGTGCCAGCAGCCAGACAATCTATGAGCAGTTCTTC | CASSQTIYEQFF
. | . | TRBJ2-1 | 13 | TRBV11-2 | TGTGCCAGCAGCCCCCGACTAGGATCTGAGCAGTTCTTC | CASSPRLGSEQFF
TRBD1 | . | TRBJ1-1 | 16 | TRBV7-9 | TGTGCCAGCAGCTTAGGACCGGGACAGAGTTACACTGAAGCTTTCTTT | CASSLGPGQSYTEAFF
TRBD2 | . | TRBJ2-5 | 16 | TRBV5-4 | TGTGCCAGCAGCCCGGGCGGAGGATCGGGAGGGGAGACCCAGTACTTC | CASSPGGGSGGETQYF
TRBD2 | . | TRBJ2-1 | 15 | TRBV24-1 | TGTGCCACCATGGGAACTAGCGGGAATTACAATGAGCAGTTCTTC | CATMGTSGNYNEQFF
. | . | TRBJ2-3 | 14 | TRBV5-4 | TGTGCCAGCAGCCCCGGGAGAGTGGGAGATACGCAGTATTTT | CASSPGRVGDTQYF
. | . | TRBJ2-1 | 15 | TRBV7-6 | TGTGCCAGCAGTTCAGGCACGGGAGTAGGGGATGAGCAGTTCTTC | CASSSGTGVGDEQFF
. | . | TRBJ2-5 | 12 | TRBV6-2/TRBV6-3 | TGTGCCAGCAGTTACGAGGCAGAGACCCAGTACTTC | CASSYEAETQYF
. | . | TRBJ2-1 | 14 | TRBV19 | TGTGCCAGTAGTACAAGGGACACAGACGTGAAGCAGTTCTTC | CASSTRDTDVKQFF
TRBD1 | . | TRBJ1-2 | 17 | TRBV24-1 | TGTGCCACCAGTGATTCGAGGGGACAGAAGTTTAACTATGGCTACACCTTC | CATSDSRGQKFNYGYTF
. | . | TRBJ1-2 | 16 | TRBV7-2 | TGTGCCAGCAGCCCAAACCAGGCAGGGGCTAACTATGGCTACACCTTC | CASSPNQAGANYGYTF
TRBD2 | . | TRBJ2-2 | 17 | TRBV11-2 | TGTGCCAGCAGCTTCGGGACTAGCGGGAGTCGGGTCGGGGAGCTGTTTTTT | CASSFGTSGSRVGELFF
. | . | TRBJ1-1 | 12 | TRBV29-1 | TGCAGCATGCTGAGGGAGAGCACTGAAGCTTTCTTT | CSMLRESTEAFF
TRBD2 | . | TRBJ2-7 | 18 | TRBV18 | TGTGCCAGCTCACCAGTTCTTGCGACTAGCGGGAGTTTGAGGGAGCAGTACTTC | CASSPVLATSGSLREQYF
TRBD1 | few | TRBJ1-6 | 15 | TRBV27 | TGTGCCAGCAGTTTATCCGACAGGGCTACGGGGTCCCTCCACTTT | CASSLSDRATGSLHF
. | . | TRBJ2-7 | 13 | TRBV5-4 | TGTGCCAGCAGTCAAGGGGACTCCTACGAGCAGTACTTC | CASSQGDSYEQYF
. | . | TRBJ1-5 | 14 | TRBV19 | TGTGCCAGTAGTATCGGGGTTAGCAATCAGCCCCAGCATTTT | CASSIGVSNQPQHF
TRBD2 | . | TRBJ2-7 | 12 | TRBV6-2/TRBV6-3 | TGTGCCAGCAGCCGCCGGGGGGACGAGCAGTACTTC | CASSRRGDEQYF
TRBD2 | . | TRBJ2-5 | 15 | TRBV4-1 | TGCGCCAGCAGCCCAGTTCGGGGGGACGGGGAGACCCAGTACTTC | CASSPVRGDGETQYF
. | . | TRBJ1-6 | 14 | TRBV19 | TGTGCCAGTAGTATATCGATGGGCGATTCACCCCTCCACTTT | CASSISMGDSPLHF
TRBD1 | . | TRBJ1-2 | 17 | TRBV11-2 | TGTGCCAGCAGCTTAGCCGGGACAGGGAAGGCCAACTATGGCTACACCTTC | CASSLAGTGKANYGYTF
TRBD2 | . | TRBJ2-1 | 16 | TRBV7-9 | TGTGCCAGCAGCTTAGGAGCGGGAGACGGCTACAATGAGCAGTTCTTC | CASSLGAGDGYNEQFF
TRBD1 | . | TRBJ1-2 | 14 | TRBV7-9 | TGTGCCAGCAGCCCGTCCGGACAGGGGTCGGGCTACACCTTC | CASSPSGQGSGYTF
TRBD2 | . | TRBJ2-3 | 16 | TRBV6-5 | TGTGCCAGCAGTTACGGACTAGCGGGAGTCCCAGATACGCAGTATTTT | CASSYGLAGVPDTQYF